This T cell receptor (beta chain) appears in the sequencing data of a study of blood T cell repertoires in COVID-19 (dated by TCRdb to 2018 to 2021). Background for the entire study: Samples from collaborators originated in the United States, Italy and Spain and spanned both the acute and convalescent phases of COVID-19. The prospective study material was composed of cDNA or gDNA derived from T cells, B-cell-depleted T cells, or PBMCs. Subjects who had been exposed to COVID-19, were actively infected with it, or had recovered from it provided the deeply sampled blood TCRbeta repertoires that made up the dataset. A freely available public database, intended as a resource for researchers studying the immune response to SARS-CoV-2, is where the repertoires were released. The samples were drawn from two sources: the first 160 participants of the ongoing ImmuneRACE study, and 1,000 to 1,500 subjects contributed by 6 global collaborators. Nearly every sample came with metadata listing a de-identified subject ID, COVID-19 status, age in years and sex. Where available, HLA class I and class II types were taken from metadata supplied by the sample provider and were not determined by assay-based typing.

This clone was picked up one time. The antigen this receptor binds is unknown. Per-base qualities were not stored, and no clone one base away is much larger. Whole blood was collected in K2EDTA tubes by collaborating institutions according to the institutions' own protocols. For TCRbeta analysis, collaborator samples were shipped as frozen whole blood, as isolated PBMCs, or as DNA extracted from either sample type. The paper as a whole reports these results and caveats: The quantity of clinical and demographic metadata differed by source and by participant and was supplied without curation.

TCRbeta CDR3 regions were amplified from genomic DNA using the immunoSEQ Assay, a bias-controlled multiplex PCR. In the authors' own workflow: Within the assay, amplification of reference gene primers was used to estimate how many nucleated cells each sample contained. Sequence reads were collapsed and filtered to measure the absolute abundance of every unique TCRbeta CDR3 rearrangement. For each sample, productive Simpson clonality was calculated as the square root of Simpson's diversity index over productive rearrangements. TCRdb carries this immuneACCESS record with in-frame sequences only. Its versions omit some clonotypes, under half of them owing to an unresolved V gene in the studies checked, with the rest unexplained. The V and J calls and the clone size are those of that table, but D and trimming were determined from the DNA. In all, the sample holds fewer than 50,000 clones, and roughly 88% of those were seen once. The ten biggest clones cover 30% to 35% of the sample.

CDR1 is given as SGHTA and CDR2 as FQGNSA, both from the germline V gene. Trimming accounts for 4 bases at V and 7 bases at J, while the number of junction bases matched to no gene is 6. The CDR3 contains 14 residues, cysteine and phenylalanine counted. Only the CDR3 portion is preserved as DNA: 42 bases, with reading frame beginning at the first base. Sequencing used peripheral blood. This sequence originates from a woman at least 80 years old with acute or convalescent COVID-19. Recombination linked TRBV7-2 to TRBJ2-1, and 8 bases in between align with TRBD1. The bases are TGTGCCAGCAGCTCGGACAGGGTCCAAAATGAGCAGTTCTTC. Translated, this gives CASSSDRVQNEQFF.